This TCR beta chain was obtained from a study of T cell responses to AZD1222 COVID-19 vaccine. In the case of this clone: Its antigen remains unidentified.

Method: immunoSEQ multiplex PCR; TCRdb's copy keeps in-frame clones and lacks some. This sample has approximately 210,000 clones, with approximately 94% found just once. This CDR3 comprises 12 residues. The V and J ends lost 6 bases and 2 bases respectively, with 5 bases between them. Germline CDR1 MDHEN, CDR2 SYDVKM. Findings and caveats of the study: Increases in Spike-specific TCR breadth and depth were seen after two AZD1222 doses. CD4 TCRs covered the whole spike, strongest at regions 160-218 and 743-854.

The chain uses TRBV28 and TRBJ1-3, with D uncertain. The receptor was derived from an adult who received the MenACWY meningococcal vaccine as a control. Sequencing used peripheral blood, obtained 28 days after the second dose of the MenACWY control vaccine. The DNA for the CDR3 is TGTGCCAGCAGGTCAGCTGGAAACACCATATATTTT. As protein: CASRSAGNTIYF.